The 19 T cell receptor beta chains in this list originate from one sample, sequenced in a study of human T cells and chemical hapten exposure. Time point described: patch test 1, 2 weeks after DPC sensitization. Treatment meaning: therapeutic diphenylcyclopropenone sensitization with weekly scalp DPC. TCRdb itself ran the RACE reads through MiXCR, one entry per CDR3 protein. Of fewer than 200,000 distinct CDR3 sequences in the sample, around 20% were seen once. Sequencing used whole blood, obtained in connection with sensitization to the hapten diphenylcyclopropenone (DPC). The receptor set was obtained from a woman between 50 and 59 years old with alopecia areata. Some clones in this sample may be carry-over from other donors' samples.

This clonotype turned up a few times. The genes are TRBV28 and TRBJ1-4; TRBD1 might be the D (5 bases). The CDR3 is 15 residues long. Deletions cut 2 bases from V and 6 bases from J, with 13 bases between. The germline V gene has CDR1 MDHEN and CDR2 SYDVKM. CDR3 coding DNA: TGTGCCAGCAGTTTACCCACCGGGGCCGATGAAAAACTGTTTTTT. Translated, it gives CASSLPTGADEKLFF.

This clonotype was observed a few times. This sequence joins TRBV30 and TRBJ1-1, with a tentative D call TRBD1 (6 bases). This CDR3 is 13 amino acids long. The V gene lost 5 bases and the J gene lost 3 bases, with 13 bases spanning the gap. The germline V gene encodes CDR1 GTSNPN and CDR2 SVGIG (reference sequence). The DNA of the CDR3 is TGTGCCTGGGTCCCCAGGGGCTACACTGAAGCTTTCTTT. Protein product: CAWVPRGYTEAFF.

This clonotype was counted only a few times. This chain links TRBV27 with TRBJ1-2; D perhaps matches TRBD1 (6 bases). Germline-derived CDR1 and CDR2 are MNHEY and SMNVEV (reference sequence). There are 15 residues in the CDR3. V lost 2 bases to trimming and J lost 2 bases, with 12 bases between them. The CDR3 sequence: CASSLEKGQNYGYTF. The CDR3 bases are TGTGCCAGCAGTTTAGAGAAGGGACAAAACTATGGCTACACCTTC.

A few counts support this clonotype. The chain combines TRBV11-2 with TRBJ2-1; TRBD1 is a possible D gene (5 bases). CDR3 length equals 14 residues. Looked up from germline, CDR1 is SGHAT and CDR2 is FQNNGV. V gave up 8 bases and J gave up 0 bases, with 11 bases separating them. The CDR3 protein is CASGAQSSYNEQFF. The CDR3 DNA reads as TGTGCCAGCGGGGCCCAAAGCTCCTACAATGAGCAGTTCTTC. The full variable domain, rest sourced from reference TRBV11-2 and TRBJ2-1, is EAGVAQSPRYKIIEKRQSVAFWCNPISGHATLYWYQQILGQGPKLLIQFQNNGVVDDSQLPKDRFSAERLKGVDSTLKIQPAKLEDSAVYLCASGAQSSYNEQFFGPGTRLTVL.

This clonotype was detected ten times or more. The chain links TRBV11-2 to TRBJ2-3, with unresolved D. With 1 base removed from V and 7 bases from J, the gap between germline ends came to 6 bases. This CDR3 contains 12 residues. Germline CDR1 SGHAT, CDR2 FQNNGV. The CDR3 DNA reads as TGTGCCAGCAGCTTAGGCAGGAATACGCAGTATTTT. As protein: CASSLGRNTQYF.

This chain joins TRBV20-1 and TRBJ1-3; D perhaps matches TRBD1 (5 bases). The CDR3 length is 14 residues. Trimming pared 1 base from V and 2 bases from J, leaving 9 bases between. Germline lookup yields CDR1 DFQATT and CDR2 SNEGSKA (reference sequence). The DNA of the CDR3 is TGCAGTGCTAGAGGCGGAGGGGCTGGAAACACCATATATTTT. It is translated as CSARGGGAGNTIYF.

The V gene is TRBV20-1, the J gene TRBJ1-5, with 7 positions matching TRBD1. V lost 2 bases, J lost 4 bases, and 5 bases stayed unmatched. Per the germline V gene, CDR1 is DFQATT and CDR2 is SNEGSKA (reference sequence). The CDR3 consists of 14 residues. The CDR3 bases are TGCAGTGCTAGACAACAGGGGTGGAATCAGCCCCAGCATTTT. It encodes CSARQQGWNQPQHF.

This clonotype appeared a few times. V is TRBV7-3 and J is TRBJ1-5, with D perhaps matching TRBD1 (6 bases). Germline V lookup: CDR1 SGHTA, CDR2 FQGTGA. Trimming removed 3 bases from V and 5 bases from J, with 17 bases in between. This CDR3 contains 16 residues. The DNA for the CDR3 is TGTGCCAGCAGCTTTCCTGGACAGCTTTCCGATCAGCCCCAGCATTTT. Translating gives CASSFPGQLSDQPQHF.

At least ten counts were recorded for this clonotype. The CDR3 region is CSVTGTGAPSDTQYF. In nucleotides, the CDR3 is TGCAGCGTGACTGGGACAGGGGCACCGTCAGATACGCAGTATTTT. The chain couples TRBV29-1 to TRBJ2-3; 10 bases align to TRBD1. This CDR3 region has 15 residues. Germline CDR1 and CDR2: SQVTM and ANQGSEA. V was pared by 6 bases and J by 4 bases, with 10 bases of the junction left unmatched.

This clonotype was seen a handful of times. The V call is TRBV15, the J call TRBJ2-4, with D possibly being TRBD2 (5 bases). Deletions cut 0 bases from V and 9 bases from J, with 12 bases between. CDR3 size: 14 residues. Germline CDR1 and CDR2: LNHNV and YYDKDF (reference sequence). The CDR3 bases are TGTGCCACCAGCAGAGACGCCACGGGGAGCATTCAGTACTTC. Translated: CATSRDATGSIQYF.

This clonotype turned up a few times. The CDR3 region is CSVVKGGGGGYTF. The CDR3 DNA reads as TGCAGCGTTGTAAAGGGTGGTGGTGGCGGCTACACCTTC. The chain employs TRBV29-1 and TRBJ1-2; no clear D gene. Germline CDR1 reads SQVTM; CDR2 reads ANQGSEA. This CDR3 contains 13 residues. V dropped 4 bases and J dropped 8 bases, with 17 bases sitting between them.

This clonotype showed up just a few times. V usage is TRBV25-1 and J usage is TRBJ2-1; no firm D call. The germline CDR1 and CDR2 sequences are MGHDK and SYGVNS. This CDR3 has 10 residues. The V end lost 6 bases, the J end lost 16 bases, and 13 bases lay between the germline ends. The CDR3 nucleotides read TGTGCCAGCAGCTTCGAAGAGGTATTCTTC. Translating gives CASSFEEVFF.

The V and J genes are TRBV7-2 and TRBJ2-7; 11 bases match TRBD2. Trimming took 4 bases from V and 3 from J; bases not matched to a gene: 14. The length of the CDR3 is 18 residues. Germline lookup yields CDR1 SGHTA and CDR2 FQGNSA. DNA for the CDR3: TGTGCCAGCAGCTCCCCACCCGCTAGCGGGAGGCCGCTCTACGAGCAGTACTTC. As protein: CASSSPPASGRPLYEQYF.

The chain links TRBV21-1 to TRBJ2-1; TRBD1 is the table's D call and was not checked against the DNA. TRBV21-1 is classified as a pseudogene. The CDR3 runs 22 residues. The CDR3 bases are TGTGCCAGCAGCAAAGTACCGGACAGGGTTCGGGCCTTGGTTGGACTTTACAATGAGCAGTTCTTC. Translating gives CASSKVPDRVRALVGLYNEQFF.

This chain connects TRBV7-2 to TRBJ2-7; D not certain. The germline V gene encodes CDR1 SGHTA and CDR2 FQGNSA. V lost 0 bases, J lost 3 bases, and 12 bases lay in between. The CDR3 runs 15 residues. CDR3 coding DNA: TGTGCCAGCAGCTTAGCGCTCGCGGCAGACTACGAGCAGTACTTC. This encodes CASSLALAADYEQYF.

This clonotype was counted a few times. The chain combines TRBV2 with TRBJ2-3; TRBD1 might be the D (6 bases). The germline gives CDR1 SNHLY, CDR2 FYNNEI. V lost 11 bases, J lost 2 bases, and 17 bases lay in between. The CDR3 consists of 14 residues. In DNA, the CDR3 is TGTGCCGGGCCACGGGACATTTTCACAGATACGCAGTATTTT. Amino acid sequence: CAGPRDIFTDTQYF.

This clonotype turned up a few times. The chain recombines TRBV11-2 with TRBJ2-2, with D perhaps TRBD1 (6 bases). The CDR3 runs 13 residues. Germline CDR1 and CDR2: SGHAT and FQNNGV. Trimming took off 5 bases at V and 6 bases at J, with 10 bases between the two ends. CDR3 protein: CASSPRGAGELFF. Written as DNA, the CDR3 is TGTGCCAGCAGCCCCAGGGGAGCCGGGGAGCTGTTTTTT.

This chain links TRBV30 with TRBJ2-5, with a possible D match to TRBD2 (5 bases). The CDR3 is 14 residues long. Trimming took off 0 bases at V and 4 bases at J, with 12 bases between the two ends. Germline V CDR1 and CDR2: GTSNPN, SVGIG (reference sequence). Here the CDR3 reads CAWSVSGDLETQYF. DNA for the CDR3: TGTGCCTGGAGTGTGAGCGGAGATTTAGAGACCCAGTACTTC.

This rearrangement joins TRBV29-1 to TRBJ2-2, with D possibly being TRBD1 or TRBD2 (5 bases each). The germline gives CDR1 SQVTM, CDR2 ANQGSEA. The V end was cut by 2 bases, the J end by 1 base, with 11 bases between. This CDR3 has 15 amino acids. CDR3 sequence reads: CSVEIRGGNTGELFF. The CDR3 DNA sequence: TGCAGCGTTGAAATACGGGGCGGGAACACCGGGGAGCTGTTTTTT.